The TCR beta chain described here comes from a study of vaccination effects on CD4 cells after COVID-19 (dated by TCRdb to the early 2020s). Turning to the overall study: Participants received two doses of either the BNT162b2 or the mRNA-1273 mRNA SARS-CoV-2 vaccine. Cultures from other donors in the study were sequenced with the Oncomine TCR Beta short-read assay on an Illumina iSeq 100. A total of more than 8 COVID-19 convalescent patients and a handful of SARS-CoV-2-naive healthy vaccine recipients were included in the full study. In both COVID-19 convalescent patients and infection-naive vaccine recipients, the study compared SARS-CoV-2 spike-specific CD4+ TCR repertoires from before mRNA vaccination with those from after it.

Details on this clone: It has no known antigen specificity. The input lacks base qualities; no much larger clone sits a single base away.

Beyond this particular receptor, the publication reports: In healthy vaccine recipients, vaccine-induced clones were almost all SARS-CoV-2 mono-reactive, with only 1 of 255 being cross-reactive with common cold coronaviruses. At late post-vaccination timepoints, both infection-induced and vaccine-induced clones showed marked clonal contraction, consistent with waning T cell responses. The study was limited by a small number of convalescent patients and lacked early post-infection timepoints.

To identify antigen-specific CD4+ T cell clonotypes by their expansion, the ViraFEST assay first stimulated PBMC with viral peptide pools and then applied TCR sequencing. After approximately 11 days of culture, CD4+ T cells were isolated with the EasySep CD4+ T cell isolation kit. The absence of prior SARS-CoV-2 infection in healthy vaccine recipients was confirmed by negative nucleocapsid antibodies before and after vaccination. Each well held fewer than 2.5 million PBMC cultured in IMDM containing approximately 5% human AB serum, approximately 10 IU/ml IL-2 and gentamicin, along with 8 to 10 ug/ml peptides. On days 3 and 7, half of the culture medium was replaced with fresh IL-2-containing medium. Each peptide stimulation condition was cultured in triplicate wells unless otherwise noted. PBMC were separated from whole blood using Ficoll-Paque Plus gradient centrifugation and were then either cryopreserved at -140C or used fresh. The spike proteins of SARS-CoV-2 and of the common cold coronaviruses HCoV-NL63, HCoV-OC43 and HCoV-229E were spanned by overlapping peptide pools. Genomic DNA was extracted from cultured CD4+ T cells with the QIAamp micro DNA kit.

Receptors were amplified or captured by the immunoSEQ multiplex PCR assay. TCR beta CDR3 sequencing was performed on DNA from the cultured, isolated CD4+ T cells. As for how the authors treated the data: Non-productive TCR sequences were removed, reads were trimmed to the CDR3 region, and CDR3s of at least 7 amino acids were retained. Antigen-specific clonotypes were identified with the MANAFEST web app by comparing expansion in peptide wells against reference cultures. To be called positive, a clone needed expansion at FDR<0.05 compared with the reference and with all other wells, an odds ratio greater than 5, and a frequency greater than 0.1% in two replicate wells. A clonotype was defined as cross-reactive if the clonotype was significantly expanded both in SARS-CoV-2 spike wells and in at least one common cold coronavirus spike condition. Levenshtein distance calculated with the stringdist R package was used to assess CDR3 similarity, and unrooted trees were constructed with ape in R 3.6.1. TCRdb mirrors the immuneACCESS table, restricted to in-frame sequences. Some clones are absent from its copies; in checked studies, under half trace to an unresolved V gene, and the reason for the others is unknown. V and J calls and clone size are as listed in that table; D and trimming were resolved from the DNA. The sample yields 41,000 or so clones; under 85% were counted once. The top ten constitute about 3% of the sample.

The receptor's source is a human donor who received a COVID-19 vaccine. The sample here was CD4+ T cells from PBMCs cultured with HCoV-NL63 spike peptides, taken before COVID-19 vaccination. This specimen's cell subset or site label, interpreted: HCoV-NL63 spike overlapping peptide pool stimulation.

The CDR3 loop reads CASSGVDRIYGYTF. Read as DNA, the sequence is TGTGCCAGCAGTGGCGTCGACAGGATCTATGGCTACACCTTC. This chain is built from TRBV25-1 and TRBJ1-2; a tentative D call is TRBD1 (6 bases match). At the junction V is shortened by 4 bases and J by 4 bases, with 13 bases in between. Its CDR3 holds 14 amino acids, cysteine through phenylalanine. This entry keeps only the CDR3 DNA: 42 bases, framed from base 1. Sequences MGHDK (CDR1) and SYGVNS (CDR2) are obtained from the germline V gene.